Below are 30 T cell receptor beta chains sequenced from a single sample in a study of blood T cell repertoires in COVID-19 (dated by TCRdb to 2019 to 2021). Library method: the immunoSEQ multiplex PCR assay. Not all clones reach the TCRdb copy of this immuneACCESS table, which keeps in-frame sequences only. Checked studies attribute under half of the gap to unresolved V genes and leave the rest unexplained. The sample table lists around 190,000 clones, approximately 86% of them with a count of one. 8% to 10% of the sample is in the top ten clones. The sample was peripheral blood. Receptor source: a man aged 50 to 60 with active or convalescent COVID-19.

The rearrangement joins TRBV3-1 (or the pseudogene TRBV3-2) to TRBJ2-2, with D possibly TRBD2 on 5 matching bases. Germline values: CDR1 LGHDT, CDR2 YNNKEL (reference sequence). The CDR3 has 17 amino acids. The V gene lost 4 bases and the J gene lost 2 bases, with 17 bases spanning the gap. For the CDR3, the DNA is TGTGCCAGCAGCCCTCCATATCCGGGAACAAACACCGGGGAGCTGTTTTTT. It codes for CASSPPYPGTNTGELFF.

This clone was seen only once. V usage is TRBV19 and J usage is TRBJ1-2; 11 positions match TRBD1. This CDR3 is built from 16 residues. V lost 1 base to trimming and J lost 8 bases; unmatched junction nucleotides: 9. The germline CDR1 and CDR2 sequences are LNHDA and SQIVND (reference sequence). The chain's CDR3 is CASSIGGQGASSGYTF. CDR3 DNA sequence: TGTGCCAGTAGTATAGGTGGACAGGGGGCGTCGAGCGGCTACACCTTC.

The J gene is TRBJ2-1, the V gene TRBV24-1, with 9 bases fitting TRBD2. The J segment lost 7 bases and the V segment lost 11 bases, leaving 8 bases of the junction unmatched. Germline assignment: CDR1 KGHDR and CDR2 SFDVKD. The CDR3 runs to 13 residues. The CDR3 spells CAIKAGGGNEQFF. The DNA for the CDR3 is TGTGCCATCAAAGCGGGAGGAGGTAATGAGCAGTTCTTC.

The chain couples TRBV2 to TRBJ1-1; TRBD1 agrees at 9 bases. In germline, CDR1 is SNHLY, CDR2 FYNNEI. This CDR3 comprises 14 residues. After removal of 11 bases from V and 5 bases from J, the junction contained 12 bases not matched to a gene. CDR3 region: CAGNYRGLGTEAFF. In nucleotides, the CDR3 is TGTGCCGGTAACTACAGGGGGCTAGGGACTGAAGCTTTCTTT.

The chain has TRBV28 and TRBJ1-1; 7 positions match TRBD1. Trimming removed 5 bases from V and 4 bases from J; junction bases left unmatched: 7. Germline CDR1 MDHEN, CDR2 SYDVKM. This CDR3 contains 14 residues. CDR3 region: CASSGGQAGTEAFF. CDR3 coding DNA: TGTGCCAGCAGTGGAGGACAGGCCGGCACTGAAGCTTTCTTT.

The rearrangement uses TRBV7-2 and TRBJ1-1; weak D call: TRBD1 (5 bases). Germline-derived CDR1 and CDR2 are SGHTA and FQGNSA. The CDR3 totals 14 residues. Trimming stripped 5 bases from V and 1 base from J, with 11 bases between. The CDR3 is CASSTQGTNTEAFF. Written as DNA, the CDR3 is TGTGCCAGCAGCACGCAGGGTACGAACACTGAAGCTTTCTTT. Full variable domain (outside the CDR3, taken from reference TRBV7-2 and TRBJ1-1): GAGVSQSPSNKVTEKGKDVELRCDPISGHTALYWYRQSLGQGLEFLIYFQGNSAPDKSGLPSDRFSAERTGGSVSTLTIQRTQQEDSAVYLCASSTQGTNTEAFFGQGTRLTVV.

The chain is built from TRBV18 and TRBJ1-1; the match to TRBD1 covers 11 bases. CDR1 is KGHSH, CDR2 LQKENI, per germline. V trimming: 5 bases; J trimming: 7 bases; junction bases outside the gene matches: 6. This CDR3 is 14 amino acids long. CDR3 in DNA: TGTGCCAGCTCATCCACCGGGACAGGGGGTGAAGCTTTCTTT. Translation gives CASSSTGTGGEAFF.

This clone occurred once. The V and J genes are TRBV24-1 and TRBJ2-5, with 7 nucleotides matching TRBD2. CDR1 and CDR2 (germline): KGHDR, SFDVKD. The CDR3 sequence is 13 residues long. V shed 3 bases, J shed 9 bases, and the junction held 6 bases outside the gene matches. The CDR3 here is CATSDTGREAQYF. CDR3 DNA: TGTGCCACCAGTGATACCGGACGGGAGGCCCAGTACTTC.

This chain links TRBV29-1 with TRBJ1-2; D unclear. Between the trimmed V and J ends, which lost 7 bases and 4 bases, there was a span of 16 bases. Germline CDR1 reads SQVTM; CDR2 reads ANQGSEA. The CDR3 extends over 13 amino acids. CDR3 residues: CSAAHLFPYGYTF. For the CDR3, the DNA is TGCAGCGCCGCACACCTTTTCCCCTATGGCTACACCTTC.

The V and J genes are TRBV5-4 and TRBJ2-1; 10 bases line up with TRBD1. CDR3 length equals 16 residues. Germline loops: CDR1 SGHNT, CDR2 YYREEE (reference sequence). V lost 4 bases to trimming and J lost 8 bases; unmatched junction nucleotides: 12. CDR3: CASSVRDRGLRDEQFF. The CDR3 DNA sequence: TGTGCCAGCAGCGTGCGGGACAGGGGATTAAGGGATGAGCAGTTCTTC.

This sequence joins TRBV19 and TRBJ1-2; 11 positions agree with TRBD1. Germline lookup yields CDR1 LNHDA and CDR2 SQIVND (reference sequence). Trimming took 5 bases from V and 9 from J; bases not matched to a gene: 8. The CDR3 is made up of 14 amino acids. CDR3 DNA sequence: TGTGCCAGTAGTTCCCTGGACAGGGGGCATAGCTACACCTTC. Its translation is CASSSLDRGHSYTF.

This chain uses TRBV9 with TRBJ1-4; the D is unclear. CDR3 size: 12 residues. Germline CDR1 reads SGDLS; CDR2 reads YYNGEE. Trimming removed 3 bases from V and 8 bases from J, with 8 bases in between. CDR3 DNA sequence: TGTGCCAGCAGCGCCGAGGGAGAAAAACTGTTTTTT. This gives the protein CASSAEGEKLFF. Full variable domain (rest looked up from reference TRBV9 and TRBJ1-4): DSGVTQTPKHLITATGQRVTLRCSPRSGDLSVYWYQQSLDQGLQFLIQYYNGEERAKGNILERFSAQQFPDLHSELNLSSLELGDSALYFCASSAEGEKLFFGSGTQLSVL.

J is TRBJ2-7 and V is TRBV11-2; 11 bases line up with TRBD2. Looked up from germline, CDR1 is SGHAT and CDR2 is FQNNGV. The CDR3 totals 16 residues. The J segment lost 5 bases and the V segment lost 5 bases, leaving 11 bases of the junction unmatched. CDR3 DNA: TGTGCCAGCAGCCTCACCTTAGCGGGGGGGCTCAACGAGCAGTACTTC. Its translation: CASSLTLAGGLNEQYF.

The chain couples TRBV5-1 to TRBJ1-3, with 7 bases matching TRBD1. Per germline, CDR1 SGHRS and CDR2 YFSETQ. The V segment lost 3 bases and the J segment 2 bases; nucleotides outside the gene matches: 2. The CDR3 contains 14 residues. The DNA of the CDR3 is TGCGCCAGCAGCTCTGGGACAGCTGGAAACACCATATATTTT. It yields the protein CASSSGTAGNTIYF.

The rearrangement links TRBV2 to TRBJ1-5, with D possibly matching TRBD1 (5 bases). V lost 5 bases and J 9 bases, leaving 11 bases between the germline ends. From germline, CDR1 is SNHLY and CDR2 FYNNEI. This CDR3 region has 12 residues. CDR3 amino acids: CASSTGGGPQHF. The CDR3 region has the DNA TGTGCCAGCAGTACGGGGGGAGGGCCCCAGCATTTT.

The rearrangement links TRBV10-3 to TRBJ2-2; 8 bases are shared with TRBD2. V lost 6 bases to trimming and J lost 0 bases; unmatched junction nucleotides: 3. CDR1 ENHRY and CDR2 SYGVKD come from the germline V gene. This CDR3 contains 15 residues. The CDR3 protein is CAISPTSANTGELFF. In DNA, the CDR3 is TGTGCCATCAGCCCGACTAGCGCGAACACCGGGGAGCTGTTTTTT.

The V gene is TRBV19, the J gene TRBJ2-6; no definite D call. V was trimmed by 7 bases and J by 0 bases, leaving 16 bases between them. Germline CDR1 and CDR2: LNHDA and SQIVND (reference sequence). The CDR3 length is 17 residues. The CDR3 sequence is CASNPFRASSGANVLTF. As DNA, the CDR3 is TGTGCCAGTAACCCCTTTAGAGCGAGCTCTGGGGCCAACGTCCTGACTTTC. The entire variable domain, with the rest obtained from reference TRBV19 and TRBJ2-6, is as follows: DGGITQSPKYLFRKEGQNVTLSCEQNLNHDAMYWYRQDPGQGLRLIYYSQIVNDFQKGDIAEGYSVSREKKESFPLTVTSAQKNPTAFYLCASNPFRASSGANVLTFGAGSRLTVL.

This clone has ten or more counts. The rearrangement joins TRBV11-2 to TRBJ1-4; TRBD1 matches 8 bases. Germline-derived CDR1 and CDR2 are SGHAT and FQNNGV. This CDR3 region has 14 residues. With 5 bases clipped from V and 3 bases from J, the junction kept 2 bases outside the gene matches. The CDR3 sequence is CASSETGANEKLFF. In DNA form, the CDR3 reads TGTGCCAGCAGCGAGACAGGGGCTAATGAAAAACTGTTTTTT.

The rearrangement links TRBV11-3 to TRBJ2-7; 9 nucleotides line up with TRBD1. Germline CDR1 reads SGHNT; CDR2 reads YENEEA. After removal of 5 bases from V and 7 bases from J, the junction contained 9 bases not matched to a gene. The CDR3 is made up of 14 amino acids. The CDR3 DNA sequence: TGTGCCAGCAGCAAGGGGACAGGGTGGGAAGAGCAGTACTTC. It is translated as CASSKGTGWEEQYF.

J is TRBJ1-3 and V is TRBV20-1; a possible D gene is TRBD1 (5 bases). The V gene lost 3 bases and the J gene lost 6 bases, with 12 bases spanning the gap. The CDR3 is 13 amino acids. Germline V gene lookup returns CDR1 DFQATT and CDR2 SNEGSKA (reference sequence). CDR3 bases: TGCAGTGCTAGTTCAGGGCTAAAAAACACCATATATTTT. Its protein is CSASSGLKNTIYF.

This clone was counted a single time. V gene TRBV10-3 combines with J gene TRBJ2-5; no reliable D call. The CDR3 has 12 residues. Trimming removed 2 bases from V and 7 bases from J, with 8 bases in between. Germline V gene sequence: CDR1 ENHRY, CDR2 SYGVKD. CDR3 in amino acids: CAISEAPGTQYF. As DNA, the CDR3 is TGTGCCATCAGTGAGGCTCCAGGGACCCAGTACTTC.

CDR3 residues: CASSQNRGSEKLFF. CDR3 bases: TGTGCCAGCAGCCAAAACAGGGGTAGTGAAAAACTGTTTTTT. The gene calls are TRBV14 and TRBJ1-4; 7 bases are a match to TRBD1. Germline V gene lookup returns CDR1 SGHDN and CDR2 FVKESK. V was pared by 2 bases and J by 7 bases, with 4 bases of the junction left unmatched. This CDR3 comprises 14 residues.

This chain joins TRBV6-1 and TRBJ1-1; D not resolved. Germline V gene data show CDR1 as MNHNS and CDR2 as SASEGT. The CDR3 spans 13 residues. The germline V and J ends were trimmed by 1 base and 10 bases, with 13 bases remaining between them. DNA for the CDR3: TGTGCCAGCAGTGAAGACAGAATCGGTGGAGCTTTCTTT. It encodes CASSEDRIGGAFF.

This chain uses TRBV28 with TRBJ1-2; 8 nucleotides line up with TRBD1. Germline V gene data show CDR1 as MDHEN and CDR2 as SYDVKM. The CDR3 length is 13 residues. Trimming cost V 7 bases and J 4 bases; bases outside gene matches: 5. The CDR3 loop reads CASTSGQAYGYTF. The CDR3 nucleotides read TGTGCCAGCACTTCGGGACAGGCCTATGGCTACACCTTC.

This clone was detected only a few times. The CDR3 sequence is CASSQGINYGYTF. The DNA for the CDR3 is TGTGCCTCCTCGCAGGGGATAAACTATGGCTACACCTTC. J is TRBJ1-2 and V is TRBV30; TRBD1 is a possible D gene (6 bases). This CDR3 has 13 amino acids. V lost 7 bases and J 2 bases, leaving 14 bases between the germline ends. The germline V gene has CDR1 GTSNPN and CDR2 SVGIG (reference sequence).

V and J are TRBV6-5 and TRBJ1-6; D gene unclear. Germline V gene lookup returns CDR1 MNHEY and CDR2 SVGAGI. The CDR3 is made up of 14 amino acids. V dropped 10 bases and J dropped 6 bases, with 16 bases sitting between them. The DNA of the CDR3 is TGTGCCACCACATACCAGGCCATTAATTCACCCCTCCACTTT. Translated, it gives CATTYQAINSPLHF.

The chain uses TRBV7-2 and TRBJ1-1; no reliable D call. CDR1 is SGHTA, CDR2 FQGNSA, per germline. With 2 bases removed from V and 6 bases from J, the gap between germline ends came to 7 bases. There are 12 residues in the CDR3. The chain's CDR3 is CASSLRRPEAFF. The CDR3 bases are TGTGCCAGCAGCTTACGCAGGCCTGAAGCTTTCTTT.

The chain has TRBV9 and TRBJ2-1; 12 bases align to TRBD2. From germline, CDR1 is SGDLS and CDR2 YYNGEE. V lost 0 bases and J lost 6; bases outside the gene matches: 10. There are 18 residues in the CDR3. This CDR3 is CASSVDLAGGPNSNEQFF. The CDR3 DNA reads TGTGCCAGCAGCGTAGATCTAGCGGGAGGGCCGAACTCCAATGAGCAGTTCTTC. Variable domain in full (rest from reference TRBV9 and TRBJ2-1): DSGVTQTPKHLITATGQRVTLRCSPRSGDLSVYWYQQSLDQGLQFLIQYYNGEERAKGNILERFSAQQFPDLHSELNLSSLELGDSALYFCASSVDLAGGPNSNEQFFGPGTRLTVL.

The gene calls are TRBV28 and TRBJ2-7, with TRBD2 matching over 12 bases. Trimming cost V 8 bases and J 3 bases; bases outside gene matches: 5. CDR1 MDHEN and CDR2 SYDVKM come from the germline V gene. The CDR3 spans 14 residues. CDR3 sequence reads: CASLPTSGSYEQYF. The CDR3 DNA sequence: TGTGCCAGCCTTCCGACTAGCGGGAGCTACGAGCAGTACTTC. Full variable domain (missing parts from reference TRBV28 and TRBJ2-7): DVKVTQSSRYLVKRTGEKVFLECVQDMDHENMFWYRQDPGLGLRLIYFSYDVKMKEKGDIPEGYSVSREKKERFSLILESASTNQTSMYLCASLPTSGSYEQYFGPGTRLTVT.

The CDR3 bases are TGTGCCAGCTCACGCGACAGGAGCACTGAAGCTTTCTTT. As protein: CASSRDRSTEAFF. The gene calls are TRBV18 and TRBJ1-1; D is possibly TRBD1 (6 bases). The CDR3 is 13 amino acids. Germline V gives CDR1 KGHSH, CDR2 LQKENI. V shed 4 bases and J shed 4 bases, with 10 bases lying between them.